The present entry profiles one T cell receptor (beta chain) with its context. TCRdb reprocessed the PCR reads with MiXCR, giving one entry per CDR3 protein. The sample yields 15,000 to 20,000 distinct CDR3 sequences, approximately 50% seen once. The data belong to a study of tumor-infiltrating lymphocytes in oesophageal squamous cell carcinoma. V lost 2 bases and J 6 bases, leaving 7 bases between the germline ends. This CDR3 region has 13 residues. Germline-derived CDR1 and CDR2 are MNHNS and SASEGT. What was sequenced was esophageal tumor tissue. This receptor was obtained from a male donor with esophageal squamous cell carcinoma. J is TRBJ2-2 and V is TRBV6-1; D gene unclear. The CDR3 DNA reads TGTGCCAGCAGTGAAAACATAGCCGGGGAGCTGTTTTTT. Protein: CASSENIAGELFF.